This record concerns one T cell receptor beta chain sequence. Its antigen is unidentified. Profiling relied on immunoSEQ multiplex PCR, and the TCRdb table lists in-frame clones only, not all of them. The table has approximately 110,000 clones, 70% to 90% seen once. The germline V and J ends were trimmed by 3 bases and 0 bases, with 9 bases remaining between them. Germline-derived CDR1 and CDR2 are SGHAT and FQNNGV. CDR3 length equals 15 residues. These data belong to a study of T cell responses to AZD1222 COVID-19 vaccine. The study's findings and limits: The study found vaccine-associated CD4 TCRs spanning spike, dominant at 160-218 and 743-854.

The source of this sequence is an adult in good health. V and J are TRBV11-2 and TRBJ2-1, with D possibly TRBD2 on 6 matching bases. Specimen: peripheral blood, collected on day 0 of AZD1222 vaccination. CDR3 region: CASSFGGSSYNEQFF. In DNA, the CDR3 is TGTGCCAGCAGCTTCGGGGGTAGCTCCTACAATGAGCAGTTCTTC.